This TCR beta chain was identified in a study of blood T cell repertoires in COVID-19. Study overall: The origin of the acute and convalescent COVID-19 samples was the United States, Italy and Spain. T cells, B-cell-depleted T cells, or PBMCs supplied cDNA or gDNA.

Germline loops: CDR1 LNHDA, CDR2 SQIVND (reference sequence). Trimming shortened V by 5 bases and J by 5 bases, and 7 bases separated the two germline ends. CDR3 size: 12 residues. Sequencing used immunoSEQ multiplex PCR; TCRdb keeps in-frame clones, though not all of them. Of 200,000 to 250,000 clones in the sample, roughly 84% are singletons; the top ten hold roughly 1.4%. The sample was peripheral blood. The chain couples TRBV19 to TRBJ2-1; D uncertain. The sequence was collected from a woman between 40 and 50 years old who had recovered from COVID-19. The CDR3 nucleotides read TGTGCCAGTAGTTCTGGCCACAATGAGCAGTTCTTC. This encodes CASSSGHNEQFF.